The sequence of this TCR beta chain was determined in a study of T-cell memory formation after mild COVID-19 (TCRdb year 2021). About the investigation overall: TCR sequence clusters from the two donors were found to be largely donor specific. Longitudinal TCRalpha and TCRbeta repertoire sequencing tracked T-cell clones expanding and contracting after mild COVID-19 in two donors. Two young, previously healthy adult volunteers, one female and one male, were included in the cohort.

Ficoll-Paque density gradient centrifugation was the method used to isolate PBMCs. General conclusions and limits of the study: The second-wave clones that peaked on day 37 were not confirmed to be SARS-CoV-2 specific. Contracting CD4+ clones were found mainly in CM and EM memory subsets, while CD8+ clones were enriched in EMRA. From day 15 to 85, contracting clones showed balanced CD4/CD8 phenotypes, whereas a second wave of clones that expanded from day 15 to 37 leaned towards CD4+. The study included only two mild cases, and larger cohorts that include severe cases with pre-infection samples were judged to be necessary. Some responding clones were detected in pre-infection memory, suggesting pre-existing cross-reactive memory T cells joined the SARS-CoV-2 response.

As concerns this clonotype: The target of this receptor is not known. Per-base quality was not reported, and no clone a single base away is much larger than it.

Sequencing instrument: Illumina NovaSeq 6000. TCRalpha and TCRbeta cDNA libraries were constructed by 5'RACE with constant-segment primers, with sample barcodes and unique molecular identifiers being introduced. RNA was extracted from every sample with Trizol reagent. Library amplification was performed in two PCR steps, and a second sample barcode and Illumina TruSeq adapters were introduced in the second step. Libraries were sequenced on an Illumina NovaSeq with 2 x 150 bp paired-end reads. On the authors' methods: Reads were demultiplexed and collapsed into UMI-guided consensus sequences with migec v1.2.7. Using mixcr v2.1.11, UMI consensuses were aligned to TRA and TRB V and J templates and then assembled into clonotypes. A clonotype was counted as expanded or contracted only when both edgeR and NoisET called the clonotype significant, with the noise models trained on biological replicates. edgeR calls used a false discovery rate-adjusted p below 0.01 and a log2 fold-change threshold of 1. As an exploratory analysis of dynamics, max-normalized trajectories of the 1000 most abundant clonotypes were examined by PCA with hierarchical clustering. Each responding clone was given a CD4 or CD8 phenotype based on the CD4+ and CD8+ repertoires, which had been sequenced separately. TCRdb ran its own pipeline on the public reads, namely fastp trimming at Q25 and MiXCR clone calling, and kept in-frame beta chains. Rows are combined by CDR3 protein, so each entry shows the most common genes and DNA. TCRdb assigned the V and J calls; the authors' analysis was not used. In this sample the table shows roughly 300,000 distinct CDR3 sequences, 15% to 20% of which occur a single time. Roughly 24% of the sample comes from the top ten.

This clonotype was sampled from a young man who had mild COVID-19 (a few samples of this study predate the infection). The sample titles of this study are shuffled in the database, so cell type and time point are left out; the donor was told from shared clones. Sequencing used PBMCs or a T cell subset sorted from them (not recorded which).

The CDR3: CASAETGANVLTF. The nucleotide sequence reads as follows: TGTGCCAGCGCCGAGACTGGGGCCAACGTCCTGACTTTC. The rearrangement combines TRBV19 with TRBJ2-6, with no confidently assigned D gene. The CDR3, cysteine through phenylalanine, is 13 amino acids long. The retained sequence is limited to the CDR3, 39 bases, with the frame set at the first base. A distance of 8 bases separates the germline ends of V and J, which lose 9 bases and 2 bases respectively. CDR1 is given as LNHDA and CDR2 as SQIVND, both from the germline V gene (reference sequence).